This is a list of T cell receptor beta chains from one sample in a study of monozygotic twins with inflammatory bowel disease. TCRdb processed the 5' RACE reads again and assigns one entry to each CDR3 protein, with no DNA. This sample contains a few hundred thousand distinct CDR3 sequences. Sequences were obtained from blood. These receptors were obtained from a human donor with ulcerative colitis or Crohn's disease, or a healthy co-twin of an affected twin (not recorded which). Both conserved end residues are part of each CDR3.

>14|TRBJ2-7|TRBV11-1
CASSWAFSQGEQYF
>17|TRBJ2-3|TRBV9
CASSAPGHPTSTDTQYF
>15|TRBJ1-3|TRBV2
CASSERAVSGNTIYF
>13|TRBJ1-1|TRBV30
CAWSTGYAVYAFF
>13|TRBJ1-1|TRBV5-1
CASSLDRDREAFF
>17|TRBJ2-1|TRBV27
CASSLWSSGSSYNEQFF
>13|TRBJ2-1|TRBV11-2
CASYGQVNNEQFF
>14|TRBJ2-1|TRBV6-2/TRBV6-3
CASSPLVPYNEQFF
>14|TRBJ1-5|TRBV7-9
CASSSGTDNQPQHF
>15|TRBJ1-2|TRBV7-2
CASSLAPPANYGYTF
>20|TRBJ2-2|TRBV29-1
CSVDTGTSGGRGINTGELFF
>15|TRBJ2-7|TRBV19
CASSMEREGLYEQYF
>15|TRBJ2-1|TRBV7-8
CASSLGTGEYNEQFF
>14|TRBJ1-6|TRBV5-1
CASSLSQGESPLHF
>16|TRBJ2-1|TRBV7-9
CASSLKAGTTGNEQFF
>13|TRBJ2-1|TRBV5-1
CASSLETSRGKFF
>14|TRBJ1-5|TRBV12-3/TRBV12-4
CASSFSGTTQPQHF
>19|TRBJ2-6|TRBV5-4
CASSSLSSGANSGANVLTF
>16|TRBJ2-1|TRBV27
CASSYLAGAIRDEQFF
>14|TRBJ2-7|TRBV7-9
CASSLANSSYEQYF
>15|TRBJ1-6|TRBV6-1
CASSPRTGHNSPLHF
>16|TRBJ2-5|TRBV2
CASSEVGLVDRETQYF
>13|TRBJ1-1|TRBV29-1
CSVEVFLRGEAFF
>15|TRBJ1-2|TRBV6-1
CASSAEFYGNYGYTF
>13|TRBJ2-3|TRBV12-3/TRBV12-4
CASNPLGEYTQYF
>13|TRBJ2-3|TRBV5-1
CASSFIPADTQYF
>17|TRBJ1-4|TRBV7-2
CASSPVGGGLSWEKLFF
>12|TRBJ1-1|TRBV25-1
CASKLGGTETFF
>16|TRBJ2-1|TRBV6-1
CASSLSRGVSYNEQFF
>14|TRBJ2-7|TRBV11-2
CASSSVGGGYEQYF
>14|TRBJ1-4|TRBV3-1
CASSHRGSSEKLFF
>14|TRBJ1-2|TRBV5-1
CASSLEAQEYGYTF
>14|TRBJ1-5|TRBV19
CASSQDSLISPQHF
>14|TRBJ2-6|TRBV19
CASRVTSGANVLTF
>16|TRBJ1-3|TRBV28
CASSPRRRADGNTIYF
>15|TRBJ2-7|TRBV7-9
CASSYSTGGPYEQYF
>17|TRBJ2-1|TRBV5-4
CASSLGGVLSSYNEQFF
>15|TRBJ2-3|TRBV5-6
CASSAAPTGTDTQYF
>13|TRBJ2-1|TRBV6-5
CASSGLADNEQFF
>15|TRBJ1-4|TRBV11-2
CASRQGWGVSAKLFF
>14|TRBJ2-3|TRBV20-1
CSARGRISTDTQYF
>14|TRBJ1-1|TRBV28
CASSTGGENTEAFF
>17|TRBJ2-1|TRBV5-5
CASSPGLAGDPPTEQFF
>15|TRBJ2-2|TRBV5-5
CASSSTPGQTGELFF
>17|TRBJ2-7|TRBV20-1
CSARRPPGEDVYNEQYF
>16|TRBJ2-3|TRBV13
CASSLTGTSGTDTQYF
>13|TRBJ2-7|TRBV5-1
CASSMTAPYEQYF
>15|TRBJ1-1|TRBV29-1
CSVAGVGPRTTEAFF